This T cell receptor (beta chain) was captured by sequencing in a study of CD8+ T cells in alopecia areata. The overall study: Tofacitinib was given for 6 to 18 months, then stopped for 6 months.

Extraction and reverse transcription of RNA yielded cDNA as the sequencing template. Generated by immunoSEQ multiplex PCR, the TCRdb table keeps only in-frame clones and is missing some. The sample yields under 250,000 clones, 50% to 65% seen once. This clone was found once. The receptor was derived from a human donor with alopecia areata. Sequences were derived from CD4+ T cells sorted from blood, sampled at week 0.

The chain's CDR3 is CASSQDRTRETQYF. For the CDR3, the DNA is TGTGCCAGCAGCCAAGATCGGACTAGGGAGACCCAGTACTTC. The gene calls are TRBV14 and TRBJ2-5; 7 nucleotides agree with TRBD2. The CDR3 has 14 residues. V shed 0 bases, J shed 5 bases, and the junction held 3 bases outside the gene matches. The germline CDR1 and CDR2 sequences are SGHDN and FVKESK.